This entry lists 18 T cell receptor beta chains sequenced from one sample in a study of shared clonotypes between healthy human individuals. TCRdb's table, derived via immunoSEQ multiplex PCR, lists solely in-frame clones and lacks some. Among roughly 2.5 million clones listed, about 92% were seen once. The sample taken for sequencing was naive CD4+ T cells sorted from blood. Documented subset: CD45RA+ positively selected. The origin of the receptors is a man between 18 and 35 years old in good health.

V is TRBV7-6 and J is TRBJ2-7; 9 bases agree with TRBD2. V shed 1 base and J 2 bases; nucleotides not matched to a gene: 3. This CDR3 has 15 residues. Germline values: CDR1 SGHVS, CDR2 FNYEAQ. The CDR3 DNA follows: TGTGCCAGCAGCTTAGTTTCTAGCGGGACCTACGAGCAGTACTTC. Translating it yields CASSLVSSGTYEQYF.

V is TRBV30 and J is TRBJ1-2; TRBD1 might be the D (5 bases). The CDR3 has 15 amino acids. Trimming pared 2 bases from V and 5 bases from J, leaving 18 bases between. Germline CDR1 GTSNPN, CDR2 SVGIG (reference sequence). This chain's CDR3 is CAWSRRQSDLYGYTF. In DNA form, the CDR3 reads TGTGCCTGGAGTCGAAGACAGTCAGATCTATATGGCTACACCTTC.

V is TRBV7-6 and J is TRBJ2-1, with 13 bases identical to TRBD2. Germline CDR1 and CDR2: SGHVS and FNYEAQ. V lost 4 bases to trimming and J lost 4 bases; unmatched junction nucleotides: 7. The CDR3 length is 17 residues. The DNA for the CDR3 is TGTGCCAGCAGCTCTACCATACTAGCGGGAGGGTACAATGAGCAGTTCTTC. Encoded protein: CASSSTILAGGYNEQFF. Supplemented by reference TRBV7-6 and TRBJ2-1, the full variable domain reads GAGVSQSPRYKVTKRGQDVALRCDPISGHVSLYWYRQALGQGPEFLTYFNYEAQQDKSGLPNDRFSAERPEGSISTLTIQRTEQRDSAMYRCASSSTILAGGYNEQFFGPGTRLTVL.

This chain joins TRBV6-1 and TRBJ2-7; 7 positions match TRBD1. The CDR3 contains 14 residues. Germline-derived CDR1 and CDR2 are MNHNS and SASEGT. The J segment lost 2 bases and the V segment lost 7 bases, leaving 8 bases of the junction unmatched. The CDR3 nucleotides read TGTGCCAGCACGACAGGGCACTTAACCTACGAGCAGTACTTC. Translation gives CASTTGHLTYEQYF.

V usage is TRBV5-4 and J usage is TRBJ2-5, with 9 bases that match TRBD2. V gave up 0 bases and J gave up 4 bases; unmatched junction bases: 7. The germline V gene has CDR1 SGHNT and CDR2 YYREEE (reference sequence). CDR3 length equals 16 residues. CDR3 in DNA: TGTGCCAGCAGCTTGGGGGGGGGCGGGAGGGGAGAGACCCAGTACTTC. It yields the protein CASSLGGGGRGETQYF.

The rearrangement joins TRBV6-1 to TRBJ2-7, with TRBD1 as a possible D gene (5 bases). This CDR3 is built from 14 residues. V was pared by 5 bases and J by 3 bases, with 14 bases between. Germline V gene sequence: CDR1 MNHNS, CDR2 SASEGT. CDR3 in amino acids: CASSSEWGGYEQYF. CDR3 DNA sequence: TGTGCCAGCAGTTCAGAATGGGGCGGCTACGAGCAGTACTTC.

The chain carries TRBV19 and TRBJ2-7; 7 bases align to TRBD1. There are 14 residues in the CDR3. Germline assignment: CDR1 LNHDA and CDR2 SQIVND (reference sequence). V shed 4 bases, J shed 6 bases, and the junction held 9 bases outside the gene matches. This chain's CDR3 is CASSKPGQNPEQYF. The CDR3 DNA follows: TGTGCCAGTAGTAAACCGGGACAGAATCCCGAGCAGTACTTC.

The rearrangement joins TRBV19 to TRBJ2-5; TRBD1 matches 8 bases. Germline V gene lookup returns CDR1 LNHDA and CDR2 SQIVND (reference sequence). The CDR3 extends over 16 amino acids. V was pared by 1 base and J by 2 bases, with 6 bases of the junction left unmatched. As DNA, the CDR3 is TGTGCCAGTAGTATAGGGACAGGGAGTCCTCAAGAGACCCAGTACTTC. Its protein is CASSIGTGSPQETQYF.

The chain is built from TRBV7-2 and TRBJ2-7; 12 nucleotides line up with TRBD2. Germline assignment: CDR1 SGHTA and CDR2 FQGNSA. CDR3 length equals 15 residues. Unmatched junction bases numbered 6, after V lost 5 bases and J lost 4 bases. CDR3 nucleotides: TGTGCCAGCAGCAGGACTAGCGGGGAGGGGTACGAGCAGTACTTC. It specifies CASSRTSGEGYEQYF. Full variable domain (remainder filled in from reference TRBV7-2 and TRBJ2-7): GAGVSQSPSNKVTEKGKDVELRCDPISGHTALYWYRQSLGQGLEFLIYFQGNSAPDKSGLPSDRFSAERTGGSVSTLTIQRTQQEDSAVYLCASSRTSGEGYEQYFGPGTRLTVT.

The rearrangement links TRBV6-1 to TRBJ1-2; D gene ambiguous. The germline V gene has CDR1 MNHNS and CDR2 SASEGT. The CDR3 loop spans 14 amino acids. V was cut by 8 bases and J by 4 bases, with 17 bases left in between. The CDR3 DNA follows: TGTGCCAGCCTTCTCCGGGTCGACGGCTATGGCTACACCTTC. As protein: CASLLRVDGYGYTF.

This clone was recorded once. This CDR3 is CASSLGLQVRAFF. The DNA for the CDR3 is TGTGCCAGCAGCTTGGGTTTACAAGTGAGAGCTTTCTTT. The chain has TRBV5-4 and TRBJ1-1, with unresolved D. The V gene lost 0 bases and the J gene lost 10 bases, with 13 bases spanning the gap. Per the germline V gene, CDR1 is SGHNT and CDR2 is YYREEE (reference sequence). This CDR3 has 13 residues.

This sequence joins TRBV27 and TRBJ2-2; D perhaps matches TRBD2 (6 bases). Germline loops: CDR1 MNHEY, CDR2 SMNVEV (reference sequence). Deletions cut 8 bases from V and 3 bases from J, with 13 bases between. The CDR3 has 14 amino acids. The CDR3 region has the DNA TGTGCCAGCGTCTCTAGCGTCCACACCGGGGAGCTGTTTTTT. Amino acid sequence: CASVSSVHTGELFF.

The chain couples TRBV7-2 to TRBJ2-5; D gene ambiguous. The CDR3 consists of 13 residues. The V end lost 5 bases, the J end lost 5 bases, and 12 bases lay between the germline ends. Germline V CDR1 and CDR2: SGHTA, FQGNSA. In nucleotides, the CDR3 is TGTGCCAGCAGCCGCTCGGTTAAGGAGACCCAGTACTTC. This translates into CASSRSVKETQYF.

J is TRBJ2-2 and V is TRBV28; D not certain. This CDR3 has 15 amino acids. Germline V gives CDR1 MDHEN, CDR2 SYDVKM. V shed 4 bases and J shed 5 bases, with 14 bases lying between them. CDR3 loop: CASSSHARSTGELFF. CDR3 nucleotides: TGTGCCAGCAGTTCCCATGCCCGTTCTACCGGGGAGCTGTTTTTT.

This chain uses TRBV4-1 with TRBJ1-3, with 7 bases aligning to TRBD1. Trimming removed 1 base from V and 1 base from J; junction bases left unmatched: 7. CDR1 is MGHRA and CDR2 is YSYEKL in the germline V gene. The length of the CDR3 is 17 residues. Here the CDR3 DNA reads TGCGCCAGCAGCCAAGTACCAGTGACAGGGTCTGGAAACACCATATATTTT. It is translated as CASSQVPVTGSGNTIYF.

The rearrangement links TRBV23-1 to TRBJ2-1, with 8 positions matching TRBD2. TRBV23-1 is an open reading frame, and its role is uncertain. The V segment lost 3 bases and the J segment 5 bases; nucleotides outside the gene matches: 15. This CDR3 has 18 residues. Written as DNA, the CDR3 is TGCGCCAGCAGTCATCCTCGGTGGCCTTCGCGGGGGGACAATGAGCAGTTCTTC. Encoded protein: CASSHPRWPSRGDNEQFF.

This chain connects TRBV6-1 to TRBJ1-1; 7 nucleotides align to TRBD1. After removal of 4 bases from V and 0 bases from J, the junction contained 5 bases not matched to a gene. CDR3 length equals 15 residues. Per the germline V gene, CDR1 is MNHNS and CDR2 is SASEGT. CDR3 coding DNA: TGTGCCAGCAGTGGGATGGGACAGATGAACACTGAAGCTTTCTTT. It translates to CASSGMGQMNTEAFF.

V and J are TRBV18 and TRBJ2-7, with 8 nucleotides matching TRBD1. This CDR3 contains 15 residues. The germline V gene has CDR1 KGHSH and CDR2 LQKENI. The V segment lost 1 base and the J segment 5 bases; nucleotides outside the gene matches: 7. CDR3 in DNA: TGTGCCAGCTCACCACTTTCGCAGGGGGCAAACGAGCAGTACTTC. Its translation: CASSPLSQGANEQYF.